A selection of T cell receptor beta chains follows, all from one sample in a study of identifying expanded T cells in peripheral blood. Repertoires were generated with immunoSEQ multiplex PCR, while TCRdb's copy carries only in-frame clones and drops some. The data contain 95,000 or so clones, more than 75% of them singletons. The sample consisted of blood. These receptors all stem from a person aged 18 to 70 in good health. CDR3s include the opening cysteine and the closing phenylalanine or tryptophan.

v_call	j_call	cdr3_aa
TRBV6-6	TRBJ2-2	CASSYGGGTGELFF
TRBV30	TRBJ1-1	CAWETGINTEAFF
TRBV7-9	TRBJ2-7	CASSLVSPSPSEQYF
TRBV4-1	TRBJ1-2	CASSQVGVNYGYTF
TRBV2	TRBJ2-5	CASRSWGLAGEVGETQYF
TRBV7-6	TRBJ2-4	CASSPPGTGGDIQYF
TRBV5-1	TRBJ2-7	CASSLGSVTYEQYF
TRBV2	TRBJ1-3	CASGPQEHSGNTIYF
TRBV30	TRBJ1-1	CAWSGGNTEAFF
TRBV29-1	TRBJ1-2	CSVGGRTGIYGYTF
TRBV4-1	TRBJ2-4	CASSQGLAGGLAKNIQYF
TRBV5-1	TRBJ2-1	CASSRQPTNNEQFF
TRBV6-1	TRBJ1-2	CASGGHYGYTF
TRBV4-3	TRBJ1-2	CASSQRGAVGPDYGYTF
TRBV5-1	TRBJ2-2	CASSLWTGTNTGELFF
TRBV9	TRBJ2-6	CASSVSGNSGANVLTF
TRBV2	TRBJ1-1	CASSETVPTEAFF
TRBV6-5	TRBJ1-3	CASSRQGRSGNTIYF
TRBV18	TRBJ1-2	CASSSDVYGYTF
TRBV10-3	TRBJ2-2	CATTPGLADLTGELFF
TRBV4-3	TRBJ2-1	CASSPGGRGTYNEQFF
TRBV13	TRBJ2-1	CASSVYRGNEQFF
TRBV7-2	TRBJ2-1	CASSLGLGEQFF
TRBV9	TRBJ2-3	CASSTGGFSTDTQYF
TRBV25-1	TRBJ1-1	CASSKLNTEAFF
TRBV7-8	TRBJ2-7	CASSFTAGPILYEQYF
TRBV19	TRBJ1-4	CAPGQETNEKLFF
TRBV10-1	TRBJ1-1	CASSEDRRERGEAFF
TRBV19	TRBJ2-2	CASSIRGQTGELFF
TRBV11-1	TRBJ2-5	CASSLDRAQTQYF
TRBV7-2	TRBJ1-5	CASSLVRNSNQPQHF
TRBV7-3	TRBJ1-1	CASSLTPTGPNTEAFF
TRBV7-8	TRBJ2-7	CASSSATREYF
TRBV5-4	TRBJ1-2	CASSAGPGTVEYGYTF
TRBV7-9	TRBJ2-5	CASSLDLQGHGGETQYF
TRBV2	TRBJ2-2	CASSYGTANTGELFF
TRBV7-2	TRBJ2-3	CASSLGRHLSTDTQYF
TRBV4-3	TRBJ2-1	CASSQGVGTGNEQFF
TRBV7-9	TRBJ1-4	CASSFFGTGSEKLFF
TRBV6-5	TRBJ1-3	CASSYGDTIYF
TRBV6-6	TRBJ2-7	CASSRGAVYEQYF
TRBV4-1	TRBJ2-2	CASSHREGDTGELFF
TRBV18	TRBJ1-1	CASSPTVNTEAFF
TRBV29-1	TRBJ2-1	CSVEDLRGPHEQFF
TRBV7-3	TRBJ2-2	CASSPSPDRVRAGELFF
TRBV27	TRBJ2-7	CASRGGEGEQYF
TRBV18	TRBJ2-3	CASFSTGSGRNADTQYF